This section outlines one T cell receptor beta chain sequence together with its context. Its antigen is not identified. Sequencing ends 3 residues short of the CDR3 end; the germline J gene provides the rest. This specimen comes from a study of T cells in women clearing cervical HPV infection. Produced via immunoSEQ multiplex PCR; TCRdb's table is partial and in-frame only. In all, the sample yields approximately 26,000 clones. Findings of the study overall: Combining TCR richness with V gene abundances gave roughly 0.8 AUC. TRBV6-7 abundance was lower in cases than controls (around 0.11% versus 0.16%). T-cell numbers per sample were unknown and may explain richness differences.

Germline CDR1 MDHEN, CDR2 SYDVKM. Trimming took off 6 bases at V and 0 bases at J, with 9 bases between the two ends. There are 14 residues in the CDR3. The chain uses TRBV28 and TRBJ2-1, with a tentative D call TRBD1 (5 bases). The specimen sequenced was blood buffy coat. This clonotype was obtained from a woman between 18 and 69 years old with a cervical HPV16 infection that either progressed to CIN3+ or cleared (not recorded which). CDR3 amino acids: CASRDSNSYNEQFF. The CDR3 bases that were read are TGTGCCAGCAGAGACAGTAACTCCTACAATGAG.